This TCR beta chain stems from a study of tumor and adjacent non-tumor tissue in lung cancer. About the research overall: The patients, roughly eleven men and a handful of women, were about 30 to 76 with stage I to III disease.

To note about this clonotype: Its antigen is as yet unknown.

Three rounds of nested PCR, following a modified ARM-PCR protocol, produced the TCRbeta library. TCRdb fed the multiplex PCR reads into MiXCR, producing one record per CDR3 protein. The sample has around 140,000 distinct CDR3 sequences; around 65% are singletons. No cell sorting was done before RNA was extracted from the tissue. Study-level points and caveats: Tumor repertoires had a smaller top 100 clone share than normal lung. Compared with tumor, normal lung showed significantly lower TCR diversity.

Trimming pared 5 bases from V and 7 bases from J, leaving 4 bases between. There are 10 residues in the CDR3. Germline lookup yields CDR1 SGHDT and CDR2 YYEEEE. V gene TRBV5-6 combines with J gene TRBJ1-5; D unresolved. This TCR came from a man between 60 and 75 years old with small cell lung cancer. The sequencing input was lung tumor tissue. The CDR3 DNA is TGTGCCAGCAGATTGCAGCCCCAGCATTTT. This gives the protein CASRLQPQHF.